This T cell receptor (beta chain) was captured in a study of blood T cell repertoires in COVID-19. Study as a whole: Samples representing acute and convalescent COVID-19 were sourced from the United States, Italy and Spain.

Libraries were prepared by immunoSEQ multiplex PCR; TCRdb keeps only in-frame clonotypes and omits some of them. The table has around 250,000 clones, approximately 90% seen once; the top ten hold approximately 1.2%. The CDR3 length is 17 residues. V shed 5 bases, J shed 3 bases, and the junction held 9 bases outside the gene matches. The germline V gene has CDR1 SGHVS and CDR2 FQNEAQ. The chain has TRBV7-8 and TRBJ2-2, with 10 bases matching TRBD2. Sequenced sample: PBMCs or T cells enriched from blood (not recorded which). This TCR was recovered from a human donor in a cohort exposed to, infected with or recovered from COVID-19 (not recorded which). The donor label of this sample is uncertain. DNA for the CDR3: TGTGCCAGCAGCCACGGGGTAGCGGGGGGCTACACCGGGGAGCTGTTTTTT. Protein: CASSHGVAGGYTGELFF.